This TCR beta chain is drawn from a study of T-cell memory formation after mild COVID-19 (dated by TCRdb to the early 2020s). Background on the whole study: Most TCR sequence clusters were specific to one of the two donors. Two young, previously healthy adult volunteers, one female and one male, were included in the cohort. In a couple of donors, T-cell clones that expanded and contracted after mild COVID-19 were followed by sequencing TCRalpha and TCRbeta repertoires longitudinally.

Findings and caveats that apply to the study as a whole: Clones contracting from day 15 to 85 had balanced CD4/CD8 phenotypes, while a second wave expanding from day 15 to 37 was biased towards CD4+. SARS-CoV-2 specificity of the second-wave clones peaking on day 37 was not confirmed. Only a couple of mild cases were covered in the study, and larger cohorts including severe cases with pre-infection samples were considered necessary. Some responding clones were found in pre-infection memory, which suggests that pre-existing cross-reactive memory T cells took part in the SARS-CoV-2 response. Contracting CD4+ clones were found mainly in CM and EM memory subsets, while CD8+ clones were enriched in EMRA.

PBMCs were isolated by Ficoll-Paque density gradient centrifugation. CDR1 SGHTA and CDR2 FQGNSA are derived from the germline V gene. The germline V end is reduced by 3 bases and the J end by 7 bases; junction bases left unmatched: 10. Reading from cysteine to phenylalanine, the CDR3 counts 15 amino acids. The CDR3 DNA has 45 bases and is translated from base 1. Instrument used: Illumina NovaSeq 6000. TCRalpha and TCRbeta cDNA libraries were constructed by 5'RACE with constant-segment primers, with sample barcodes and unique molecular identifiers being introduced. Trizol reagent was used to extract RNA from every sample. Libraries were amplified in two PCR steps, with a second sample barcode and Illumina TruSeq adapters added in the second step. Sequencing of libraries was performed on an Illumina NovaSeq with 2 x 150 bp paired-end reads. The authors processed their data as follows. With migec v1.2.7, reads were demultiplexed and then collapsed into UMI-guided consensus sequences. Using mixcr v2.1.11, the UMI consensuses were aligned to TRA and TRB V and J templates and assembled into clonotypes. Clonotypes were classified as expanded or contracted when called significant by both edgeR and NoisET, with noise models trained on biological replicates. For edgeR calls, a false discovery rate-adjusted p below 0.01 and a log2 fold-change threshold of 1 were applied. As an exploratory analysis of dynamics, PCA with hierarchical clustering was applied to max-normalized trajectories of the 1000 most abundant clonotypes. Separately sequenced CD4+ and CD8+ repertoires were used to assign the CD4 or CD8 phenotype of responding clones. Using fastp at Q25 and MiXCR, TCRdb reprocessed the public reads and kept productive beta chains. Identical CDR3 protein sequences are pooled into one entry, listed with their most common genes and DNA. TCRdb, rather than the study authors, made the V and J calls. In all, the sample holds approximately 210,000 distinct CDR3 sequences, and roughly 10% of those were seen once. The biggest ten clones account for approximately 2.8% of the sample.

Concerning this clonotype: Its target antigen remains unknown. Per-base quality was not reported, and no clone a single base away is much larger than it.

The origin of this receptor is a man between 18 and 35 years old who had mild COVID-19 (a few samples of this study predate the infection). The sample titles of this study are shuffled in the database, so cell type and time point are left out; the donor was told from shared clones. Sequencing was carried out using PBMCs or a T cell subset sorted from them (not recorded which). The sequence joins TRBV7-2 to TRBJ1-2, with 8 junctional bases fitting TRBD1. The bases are TGTGCCAGCAGCTTTCGGCGACAGGGGAGGGGTGGCTACACCTTC. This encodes CASSFRRQGRGGYTF.